The present T cell receptor beta chain was sequenced within a study of technical replicates of blood from a few donors. TCRdb keeps only in-frame clones here, not all; method: immunoSEQ multiplex PCR. The repertoire holds roughly 68,000 clones, with about 91% as singletons. Trimming removed 2 bases from V and 8 bases from J, with 9 bases in between. The CDR3 contains 12 residues. The germline V gene has CDR1 MNHEY and CDR2 SMNVEV (reference sequence). The sample taken for sequencing was T cells isolated from PBMCs. The chain employs TRBV27 and TRBJ1-2; a possible D gene is TRBD1 (5 bases). The TCR comes from a human donor in good health. The CDR3 bases are TGTGCCAGCAGTTTAGGGGGGGAAGGCTACACCTTC. Translation: CASSLGGEGYTF.